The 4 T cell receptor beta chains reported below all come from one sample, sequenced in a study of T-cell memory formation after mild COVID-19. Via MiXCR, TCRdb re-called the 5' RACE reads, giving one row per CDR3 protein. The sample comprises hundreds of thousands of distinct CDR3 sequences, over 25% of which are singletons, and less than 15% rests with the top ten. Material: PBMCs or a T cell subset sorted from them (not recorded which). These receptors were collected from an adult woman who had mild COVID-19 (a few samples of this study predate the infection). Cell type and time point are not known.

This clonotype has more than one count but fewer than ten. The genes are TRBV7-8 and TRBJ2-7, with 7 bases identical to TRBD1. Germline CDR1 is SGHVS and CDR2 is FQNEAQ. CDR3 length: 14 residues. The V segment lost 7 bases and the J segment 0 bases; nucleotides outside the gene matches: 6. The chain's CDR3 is CASTQRDSSYEQYF. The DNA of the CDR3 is TGTGCCAGCACCCAAAGGGACAGCTCCTACGAGCAGTACTTC. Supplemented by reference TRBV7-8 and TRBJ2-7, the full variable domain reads GAGVSQSPRYKVAKRGQDVALRCDPISGHVSLFWYQQALGQGPEFLTYFQNEAQLDKSGLPSDRFFAERPEGSVSTLKIQRTQQEDSAVYLCASTQRDSSYEQYFGPGTRLTVT.

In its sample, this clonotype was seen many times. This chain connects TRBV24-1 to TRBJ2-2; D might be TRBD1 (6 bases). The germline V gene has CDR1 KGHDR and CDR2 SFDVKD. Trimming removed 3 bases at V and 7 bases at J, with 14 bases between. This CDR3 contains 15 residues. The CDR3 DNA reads TGTGCCACCAGTGATCCCTCTTCGACAGGCGGGGAGCTGTTTTTT. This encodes CATSDPSSTGGELFF.

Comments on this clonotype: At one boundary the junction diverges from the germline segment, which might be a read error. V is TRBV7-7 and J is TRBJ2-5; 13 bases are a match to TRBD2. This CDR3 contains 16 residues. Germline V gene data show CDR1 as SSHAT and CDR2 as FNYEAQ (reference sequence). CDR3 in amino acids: CASSTGLAGYQETQYF. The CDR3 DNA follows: TGTGCTAGCAGCACGGGACTAGCGGGATACCAAGAGACCCAGTACTTC.

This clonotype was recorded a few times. The CDR3 here is CASRPDLGATDTQYF. CDR3 sequence (DNA): TGTGCCAGCAGACCCGACCTGGGTGCGACAGATACGCAGTATTTT. The chain carries TRBV7-6 and TRBJ2-3; D is uncertain. Germline lookup yields CDR1 SGHVS and CDR2 FNYEAQ. V was shortened by 6 bases and J by 3 bases, with 16 bases between the two germline ends. The CDR3 covers 15 residues. Variable domain in full (rest from reference TRBV7-6 and TRBJ2-3): GAGVSQSPRYKVTKRGQDVALRCDPISGHVSLYWYRQALGQGPEFLTYFNYEAQQDKSGLPNDRFSAERPEGSISTLTIQRTEQRDSAMYRCASRPDLGATDTQYFGPGTRLTVL.